This T cell receptor (beta chain) was obtained from a study of identical twins. Template switching introduced a universal primer site, and the cDNA bore unique molecular identifiers. Each CDR3 protein gets one entry after TCRdb re-called the 5' RACE reads with MiXCR. The repertoire holds about 660,000 distinct CDR3 sequences, with about 9.4% as singletons. On this clonotype itself: Its target is unknown.

Study-level results: While abundant cord blood beta clonotypes carried fewer insertions, memory repertoires showed no such pattern. The same donors were not followed; conclusions instead depended on cross-sectional statistical analysis. Out-of-frame TCR alpha sharing observed in monozygotic twins exceeded model estimates.

This CDR3 is 13 amino acids long. V lost 5 bases to trimming and J lost 4 bases, with 12 bases between them. Germline CDR1 is ENHRY and CDR2 is SYGVKD. The data also belong to a second study, concerning yellow fever vaccine responses in identical twins.

This TCR derives from a young woman in good health. The sequenced sample was PBMCs. The V call is TRBV10-3, the J call TRBJ2-7, with D perhaps TRBD2 (5 bases). The CDR3 DNA follows: TGTGCCATCAGTTTTACTAGTGGGTACGAGCAGTACTTC. Translation: CAISFTSGYEQYF.